The TCR beta chain described here comes from a study of early T cells in non-severe SARS-CoV-2 infection. Study background: Sequencing was performed on bulk RNA from unsorted whole blood, leaving chains unpaired. Whole-study findings and limits: CD4 and private specificities were missed by VDJdb matching, which favored anti-spike CD8 responses.

This clonotype was observed many times. Antigen specificity is unknown. In the library, individual cDNA molecules carried attached unique molecular identifiers. From the 5' RACE reads, TCRdb called clonotypes with MiXCR, one entry per CDR3 protein. The table shows about 25,000 distinct CDR3 sequences, with roughly 4.4% occurring only once. CDR1 and CDR2 (germline): LNHDA, SQIVND (reference sequence). The CDR3 totals 14 residues. The V segment lost 5 bases and the J segment 5 bases; nucleotides outside the gene matches: 5. The specimen sequenced was whole blood. This chain uses TRBV19 with TRBJ1-5; TRBD1 aligns across 8 bases. The TCR was taken from an adult who was a healthcare worker with PCR-confirmed SARS-CoV-2 infection or an uninfected control (not recorded which). This chain's CDR3 is CASSPGQDHQPQHF. The CDR3 DNA sequence: TGTGCCAGTAGTCCGGGACAGGACCATCAGCCCCAGCATTTT.